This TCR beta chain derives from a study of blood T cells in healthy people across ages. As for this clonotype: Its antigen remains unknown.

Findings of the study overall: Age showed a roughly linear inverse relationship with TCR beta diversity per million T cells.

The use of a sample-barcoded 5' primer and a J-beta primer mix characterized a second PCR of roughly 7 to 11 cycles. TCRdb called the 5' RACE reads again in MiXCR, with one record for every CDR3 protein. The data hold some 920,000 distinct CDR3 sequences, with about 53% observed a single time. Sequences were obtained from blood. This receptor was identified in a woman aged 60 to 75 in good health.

CDR3 protein: CASSLTASEFTDTQYF. The CDR3 nucleotides are TGTGCCAGCAGCTTGACCGCTTCCGAATTCACAGATACGCAGTATTTT. The chain couples TRBV5-6 to TRBJ2-3; D unresolved. The CDR3 is made up of 16 amino acids. V lost 1 base and J 2 bases, leaving 14 bases between the germline ends. Germline assignment: CDR1 SGHDT and CDR2 YYEEEE.